This TCR beta chain was identified during a study of blood T cell repertoires in COVID-19. V was cut by 1 base and J by 0 bases, with 17 bases left in between. The CDR3 is 18 residues long. Germline values: CDR1 SGDLS, CDR2 YYNGEE. Here immunoSEQ multiplex PCR was the method, and the copy in TCRdb shows in-frame clones only, minus some. The sample holds over 250,000 clones, approximately 88% seen once. The chain recombines TRBV9 with TRBJ2-1; TRBD1 might be the D (5 bases). Sequencing was done on a sample of PBMCs or T cells enriched from blood (not recorded which). This sequence was found in a woman between 18 and 30 years old who had recovered from COVID-19. The CDR3 DNA reads as TGTGCCAGCAGCGTAAGTGTGACAGTCCCTAGCTCCTACAATGAGCAGTTCTTC. Its translation is CASSVSVTVPSSYNEQFF.